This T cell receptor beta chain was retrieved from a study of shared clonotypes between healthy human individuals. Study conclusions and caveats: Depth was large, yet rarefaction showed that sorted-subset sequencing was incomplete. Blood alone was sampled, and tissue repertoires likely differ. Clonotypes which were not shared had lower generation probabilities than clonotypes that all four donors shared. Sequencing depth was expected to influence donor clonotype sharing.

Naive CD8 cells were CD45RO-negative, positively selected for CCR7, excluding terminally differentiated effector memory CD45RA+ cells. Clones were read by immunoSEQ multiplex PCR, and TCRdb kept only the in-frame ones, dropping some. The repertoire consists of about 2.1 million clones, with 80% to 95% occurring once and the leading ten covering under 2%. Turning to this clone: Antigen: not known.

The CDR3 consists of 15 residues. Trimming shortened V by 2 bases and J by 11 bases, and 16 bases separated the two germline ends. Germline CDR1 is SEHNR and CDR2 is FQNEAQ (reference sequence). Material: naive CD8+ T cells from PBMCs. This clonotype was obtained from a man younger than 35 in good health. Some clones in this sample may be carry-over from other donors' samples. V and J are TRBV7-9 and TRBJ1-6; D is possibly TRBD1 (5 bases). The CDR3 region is CASSLIQGGETPLHF. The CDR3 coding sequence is TGTGCCAGCAGCTTAATTCAAGGAGGGGAGACACCCCTCCACTTT. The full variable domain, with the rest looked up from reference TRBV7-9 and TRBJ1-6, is DTGVSQNPRHKITKRGQNVTFRCDPISEHNRLYWYRQTLGQGPEFLTYFQNEAQLEKSRLLSDRFSAERPKGSFSTLEIQRTEQGDSAMYLCASSLIQGGETPLHFGNGTRLTVT.